A single sample gave rise to the 22 T cell receptor beta chains below, sequenced in a study of Graves' ophthalmopathy and Graves' hyperthyroidism. RNA transcripts yielded amplified TCR beta CDR3 regions. HTBI-primed first-round RT-PCR preceded second-round multiplex PCR. TCRdb reprocessed the multiplex PCR reads via MiXCR and lists one record per CDR3 protein. The sample has about 400,000 distinct CDR3 sequences; 20% to 25% are singletons. The sequenced sample was peripheral blood. Receptor source: a woman under 30 with stable Graves' hyperthyroidism.

The sample holds many counts of this clonotype. The rearrangement uses TRBV10-3 and TRBJ2-2; either TRBD1 or TRBD2 may fit D (5 bases each). V was pared by 2 bases and J by 2 bases, with 12 bases between. From germline, CDR1 is ENHRY and CDR2 SYGVKD. This CDR3 is built from 16 residues. The CDR3 DNA sequence: TGTGCCATCAGTGAGCACCGGGACCACAACACCGGGGAGCTGTTTTTT. Translated, it gives CAISEHRDHNTGELFF.

This clonotype occurred many times. V and J are TRBV12-3 or TRBV12-4 and TRBJ1-1; D perhaps matches TRBD1 (6 bases). The CDR3 is 12 residues long. Trimming pared 7 bases from V and 7 bases from J, leaving 13 bases between. The CDR3 is CASKRGVYEAFF. As DNA, the CDR3 is TGTGCCAGCAAAAGGGGGGTTTATGAAGCTTTCTTT.

At least ten counts were recorded for this clonotype. This chain connects TRBV6-2 or TRBV6-3 to TRBJ2-5; D unclear. The V end was cut by 2 bases, the J end by 6 bases, with 28 bases between. Germline assignment: CDR1 MNHEY and CDR2 SVGEGT. The CDR3 has 19 residues. The CDR3 region has the DNA TGTGCCAGCAGTTACCATCCGGCAGACTCCAACTCGCTCATGAAGACCCAGTACTTC. This gives the protein CASSYHPADSNSLMKTQYF.

In this sample, this clonotype turned up many times. The rearrangement links TRBV15 to TRBJ1-1, with 10 bases that match TRBD1. J gave up 3 bases and V 2 bases, and 6 bases lay outside the gene matches. Germline CDR1 reads LNHNV; CDR2 reads YYDKDF (reference sequence). This CDR3 region has 16 residues. CDR3 sequence (DNA): TGTGCCACCAGCAGATCGAGACAGGGGGCGGACACTGAAGCTTTCTTT. It is translated as CATSRSRQGADTEAFF.

This clonotype has a count of ten or more. The chain combines TRBV29-1 with TRBJ1-1; weak D call: TRBD1 (6 bases). The germline V gene has CDR1 SQVTM and CDR2 ANQGSEA. The ends were cut back, 4 bases at V and 4 bases at J, with 16 bases in the middle. The CDR3 runs to 14 residues. The CDR3 region has the DNA TGCAGCGTTGTATCGAGGGGGGCTGCCACTGAAGCTTTCTTT. It translates to CSVVSRGAATEAFF.

This clonotype was seen ten or more times. This sequence joins TRBV30 and TRBJ1-1; D gene unclear. Trimming removed 2 bases at V and 3 bases at J, with 10 bases between. The length of the CDR3 is 13 residues. CDR1 and CDR2 (germline): GTSNPN, SVGIG (reference sequence). CDR3 sequence: CAWSPRRYTEAFF. CDR3 DNA sequence: TGTGCCTGGAGTCCCCGGAGGTACACTGAAGCTTTCTTT.

The V and J genes are TRBV19 and TRBJ2-7; 7 nucleotides match TRBD1. Looked up from germline, CDR1 is LNHDA and CDR2 is SQIVND (reference sequence). V was pared by 3 bases and J by 1 base, with 9 bases of the junction left unmatched. This CDR3 is 16 amino acids long. The CDR3 spells CASSMVETGFSYEQYF. CDR3 bases: TGTGCCAGTAGTATGGTGGAGACAGGGTTTTCCTACGAGCAGTACTTC.

There are many counts of this clonotype. This rearrangement joins TRBV5-1 to TRBJ2-7, with 15 nucleotides matching TRBD2. The CDR3 spans 19 residues. From germline, CDR1 is SGHRS and CDR2 YFSETQ. The V and J ends lost 4 bases and 2 bases, in that order; junction bases with no gene match: 13. The CDR3 loop is CASSLRTSGRAFGAYEQYF. The CDR3 nucleotides read TGCGCCAGCAGCCTCAGGACTAGCGGGAGGGCCTTTGGGGCCTACGAGCAGTACTTC.

The chain is built from TRBV28 and TRBJ1-2; tentatively, D is TRBD1 (6 bases). Trimming pared 10 bases from V and 4 bases from J, leaving 16 bases between. Germline V gene sequence: CDR1 MDHEN, CDR2 SYDVKM. The CDR3 runs to 13 residues. The CDR3 nucleotides are TGTGCCATCAAGGGGGAGAGGGTCTATGGCTACACCTTC. Translating gives CAIKGERVYGYTF.

This sequence joins TRBV6-1 and TRBJ1-2; D is possibly TRBD1 (5 bases). CDR1 and CDR2 (germline): MNHNS, SASEGT. The CDR3 extends over 14 amino acids. Trimming shortened V by 2 bases and J by 4 bases, and 11 bases separated the two germline ends. CDR3 protein: CASSEWQGVYGYTF. The CDR3 DNA sequence: TGTGCCAGCAGTGAATGGCAGGGAGTCTATGGCTACACCTTC.

The sample holds many counts of this clonotype. The rearrangement joins TRBV7-9 to TRBJ1-2, with 9 nucleotides matching TRBD1. This CDR3 spans 15 amino acids. V was pared by 5 bases and J by 4 bases, with 8 bases of the junction left unmatched. Germline-derived CDR1 and CDR2 are SEHNR and FQNEAQ (reference sequence). CDR3 bases: TGTGCCAGCAGCCAGGGACAGGGAGGCAGCTATGGCTACACCTTC. Translation gives CASSQGQGGSYGYTF.

This clonotype was seen at least ten times. V is TRBV28 and J is TRBJ1-6, with 7 nucleotides matching TRBD1. CDR3 length: 15 amino acids. The ends lost 7 bases at V and 9 bases at J; junction bases unmatched: 12. The V gene's germline CDR1 is MDHEN and CDR2 SYDVKM. The CDR3 here is CASIYRDSIPSPLHF. CDR3 DNA sequence: TGTGCCAGCATATACCGGGACAGTATACCTTCACCCCTCCACTTT.

This clonotype has just a few counts. The chain links TRBV18 to TRBJ2-1, with D hard to call. The CDR3 sequence is 15 residues long. Per germline, CDR1 KGHSH and CDR2 LQKENI. V was clipped by 2 bases and J by 7 bases, with 15 bases between them. The CDR3 spells CASSPDVPPRNEQFF. DNA for the CDR3: TGTGCCAGCTCACCAGACGTCCCTCCCAGGAATGAGCAGTTCTTC.

The chain couples TRBV11-1 to TRBJ2-4, with 12 positions matching TRBD2. Germline loops: CDR1 SGHAT, CDR2 FQDESV (reference sequence). The CDR3 contains 23 residues. The junction had 20 bases not matched to a gene; V was cut back by 0 bases and J by 2 bases. The CDR3 coding sequence is TGTGCCAGCAGCTTAGCCGCACCCCACGAGTTGCTAGCGGGAGGGCCGCCCAAAAACATTCAGTACTTC. Protein product: CASSLAAPHELLAGGPPKNIQYF.

There are many counts of this clonotype. This chain connects TRBV7-8 to TRBJ2-5, with 8 bases fitting TRBD1. Per germline, CDR1 SGHVS and CDR2 FQNEAQ. After removal of 4 bases from V and 2 bases from J, the junction contained 9 bases not matched to a gene. The CDR3 is 16 amino acids. DNA of the CDR3: TGTGCCAGCAGCTCTTGGACAGGGTTTCGGCAAGAGACCCAGTACTTC. Its protein product is CASSSWTGFRQETQYF.

This clonotype has at least ten counts. This chain links TRBV24-1 with TRBJ2-2; the match to TRBD2 covers 7 bases. V lost 10 bases, J lost 1 base, and 2 bases stayed unmatched. From germline, CDR1 is KGHDR and CDR2 SFDVKD. The CDR3 length is 13 residues. The CDR3 loop reads CATRERNTGELFF. The CDR3 region has the DNA TGTGCCACGCGGGAGCGGAACACCGGGGAGCTGTTTTTT.

This clonotype was counted a few times. This sequence joins TRBV30 and TRBJ1-2, with D perhaps matching TRBD1 (6 bases). CDR1 GTSNPN and CDR2 SVGIG come from the germline V gene (reference sequence). The CDR3 consists of 13 residues. Trimming shortened V by 0 bases and J by 10 bases, and 15 bases separated the two germline ends. For the CDR3, the DNA is TGTGCCTGGAGTGTACCCCGGGGGCAATTCTACACCTTC. Protein product: CAWSVPRGQFYTF.

A few counts support this clonotype. The V call is TRBV3-1, the J call TRBJ2-5, with 11 bases lining up with TRBD1. Germline V gene lookup returns CDR1 LGHDT and CDR2 YNNKEL (reference sequence). The CDR3 loop spans 18 amino acids. The V and J ends lost 4 bases and 5 bases, in that order; junction bases with no gene match: 15. CDR3 coding DNA: TGTGCCAGCAGCCTAAGGACAGGGGGCGAACCTGAGAACGAGACCCAGTACTTC. As protein: CASSLRTGGEPENETQYF.

This clonotype was counted many times. The V and J genes are TRBV11-2 and TRBJ2-2; 13 bases map to TRBD2. CDR1 and CDR2 from the germline V gene are SGHAT and FQNNGV. With 5 bases clipped from V and 2 bases from J, the junction kept 5 bases outside the gene matches. The CDR3 consists of 17 residues. The CDR3 DNA is TGTGCCAGCAGCCGTAGACTAGCGGGAGGTAACACCGGGGAGCTGTTTTTT. This sequence encodes CASSRRLAGGNTGELFF. The entire variable domain, with the rest obtained from reference TRBV11-2 and TRBJ2-2, is as follows: EAGVAQSPRYKIIEKRQSVAFWCNPISGHATLYWYQQILGQGPKLLIQFQNNGVVDDSQLPKDRFSAERLKGVDSTLKIQPAKLEDSAVYLCASSRRLAGGNTGELFFGEGSRLTVL.

This clonotype appeared many times. V gene TRBV11-2 combines with J gene TRBJ2-2, with D maybe TRBD1 (5 bases). Germline CDR1 is SGHAT and CDR2 is FQNNGV. V shed 4 bases and J shed 5 bases, with 11 bases lying between them. The CDR3 has 14 residues. The CDR3 nucleotides read TGTGCCAGCAGCTCGAAGACAGATACCGGGGAGCTGTTTTTT. Amino acids: CASSSKTDTGELFF.

In its sample, this clonotype was seen many times. The V call is TRBV29-1, the J call TRBJ2-7, with D possibly matching TRBD2 (5 bases). The CDR3 extends over 13 amino acids. Germline V lookup: CDR1 SQVTM, CDR2 ANQGSEA. V lost 3 bases and J lost 12, with 21 bases in between. CDR3 sequence reads: CSVDTPRTGFRYF. The CDR3, as DNA: TGCAGCGTTGATACCCCCCGGACGGGGTTCCGGTACTTC.

The sample holds many counts of this clonotype. The chain couples TRBV20-1 to TRBJ1-2; D is ambiguous. The CDR3 contains 15 residues. Looked up from germline, CDR1 is DFQATT and CDR2 is SNEGSKA (reference sequence). V was clipped by 0 bases and J by 8 bases, with 19 bases between them. The CDR3, as DNA: TGCAGTGCTAGAGATCTACGGCCCGGGCCTAACGGCTACACCTTC. It translates to CSARDLRPGPNGYTF.